The 14 T cell receptor beta chains listed next were all sequenced from one sample in a study of regulatory T cells in long-lasting Graves disease. The time point denotes: persistent/refractory GD, antithyroid drugs over 5 years with positive TRAb. After RNA was extracted from PBMCs, the TCR library was made from it. Library construction for TCR beta used iRepertoire HTBI primers and Arm-PCR of CDR3 regions. MiXCR was run by TCRdb on the multiplex PCR reads, yielding one entry per CDR3 protein. The table has some 470,000 distinct CDR3 sequences, 20% to 25% seen once. The sample in question was peripheral blood mononuclear cells (PBMCs), obtained when the disease was refractory, from a patient treated with antithyroid drugs. The receptors here all came from a female donor with Graves disease.

This clonotype was detected only a few times. A read error may be the cause here, since a much bigger clone is one base away. V gene TRBV28 combines with J gene TRBJ1-4; D possibly corresponds to TRBD1 (5 bases). Germline CDR1 reads MDHEN; CDR2 reads SYDVKM. CDR3 length: 16 amino acids. The CDR3 loop reads CASSSPGGVSNEKLLF. Here the CDR3 DNA reads TGTGCCAGCAGTTCTCCCGGGGGGGTCTCTAATGAAAAACTGCTTTTT.

The chain couples TRBV24-1 to TRBJ2-2; tentative D call: TRBD2 (6 bases). Between the trimmed V and J ends, which lost 1 base and 6 bases, there was a span of 11 bases. The germline V gene has CDR1 KGHDR and CDR2 SFDVKD. The CDR3 totals 15 residues. The CDR3: CATSDLGPGAGELFF. CDR3 nucleotide sequence: TGTGCCACCAGTGATTTAGGTCCGGGGGCCGGGGAGCTGTTTTTT.

The chain is built from TRBV28 and TRBJ2-7; 11 positions agree with TRBD1. With V trimmed by 4 bases and J by 2 bases, 7 bases remained unmatched. The CDR3 sequence is 16 residues long. CDR1 MDHEN and CDR2 SYDVKM come from the germline V gene. The CDR3 spells CASSSSGTGGPYEQYF. The CDR3 DNA reads as TGTGCCAGCAGTTCATCCGGGACAGGGGGTCCCTACGAGCAGTACTTC.

In this sample, this clonotype turned up many times. This sequence joins TRBV7-3 and TRBJ1-2; D may be TRBD1 (5 bases). V was trimmed by 4 bases and J by 6 bases, leaving 15 bases between them. CDR1 and CDR2 from the germline V gene are SGHTA and FQGTGA. The CDR3 covers 14 residues. As DNA, the CDR3 is TGTGCCAGCAGCTCAACCGGGGCCGAGGATGGCTACACCTTC. Protein product: CASSSTGAEDGYTF.

Ten or more counts support this clonotype. The chain couples TRBV28 to TRBJ2-2; D remains unclear. The CDR3 totals 15 residues. V was pared by 6 bases and J by 0 bases, with 11 bases between. Germline CDR1 reads MDHEN; CDR2 reads SYDVKM. In DNA form, the CDR3 reads TGTGCCAGCAGACCGACGGATGCGAACACCGGGGAGCTGTTTTTT. As protein: CASRPTDANTGELFF.

This clonotype was counted at least ten times. In DNA, the CDR3 is TGTGCCAGCAGTTCGGACAGGGAGGACACCGGGGAGCTGTTTTTT. It specifies CASSSDREDTGELFF. The chain recombines TRBV12-3 or TRBV12-4 with TRBJ2-2; 8 nucleotides line up with TRBD1. There are 15 residues in the CDR3. Losses at the gene ends were 4 bases for V and 3 bases for J; bases not matched to a gene: 4.

The chain employs TRBV5-1 and TRBJ1-6; TRBD1 matches at 7 bases. The CDR3 loop spans 14 amino acids. Looked up from germline, CDR1 is SGHRS and CDR2 is YFSETQ. With 2 bases clipped from V and 9 bases from J, the junction kept 5 bases outside the gene matches. In DNA, the CDR3 is TGCGCCAGCAGCTTAGTAGGGGGCACTTCACCCCTCCACTTT. It translates to CASSLVGGTSPLHF.

In this sample, this clonotype turned up a few times. This chain uses TRBV6-1 with TRBJ2-7; no clear D. The CDR3 spans 13 residues. Germline V CDR1 and CDR2: MNHNS, SASEGT. Between the trimmed V and J ends, which lost 7 bases and 0 bases, there was a span of 10 bases. As DNA, the CDR3 is TGTGCCAGCACGAGGCTGGTCTCCTACGAGCAGTACTTC. Translating it yields CASTRLVSYEQYF.

This clonotype occurred once. The chain couples TRBV6-2 or TRBV6-3 to TRBJ2-7; D not certain. Between the trimmed V and J ends, which lost 5 bases and 3 bases, there was a span of 14 bases. Germline assignment: CDR1 MNHEY and CDR2 SVGEGT. This CDR3 has 14 residues. This chain's CDR3 is CASSPMGFLYEQYF. The DNA for the CDR3 is TGTGCCAGCAGTCCAATGGGGTTTCTCTACGAGCAGTACTTC.

Only a few counts were recorded for this clonotype. V gene TRBV7-9 combines with J gene TRBJ2-3; 7 bases are shared with TRBD2. Trimming cost V 0 bases and J 4 bases; bases outside gene matches: 4. The CDR3 runs to 15 residues. Germline V gene sequence: CDR1 SEHNR, CDR2 FQNEAQ (reference sequence). The CDR3 DNA reads TGTGCCAGCAGCTTAGCCGGGGGGAGGGCAGATACGCAGTATTTT. This codes for CASSLAGGRADTQYF.

The V and J genes are TRBV5-4 and TRBJ1-1; 7 bases agree with TRBD1. Germline CDR1 SGHNT, CDR2 YYREEE (reference sequence). The CDR3 is 15 residues long. With V trimmed by 5 bases and J by 3 bases, 10 bases remained unmatched. This CDR3 is CASSPGGGVYTEAFF. The CDR3 DNA reads as TGTGCCAGCAGTCCGGGAGGGGGCGTGTACACTGAAGCTTTCTTT.

CDR3: CASSQAGTGGKSPLHF. The CDR3 region has the DNA TGCGCCAGCAGCCAAGCTGGGACAGGGGGAAAATCACCCCTCCACTTT. The chain joins TRBV4-1 to TRBJ1-6; 11 bases are a match to TRBD1. The CDR3 has 16 amino acids. J gave up 10 bases and V 1 base, and 6 bases lay outside the gene matches. The V gene's germline CDR1 is MGHRA and CDR2 YSYEKL.

This clonotype has a count of ten or more. The chain recombines TRBV15 with TRBJ2-5; a possible D gene is TRBD2 (6 bases). The CDR3 loop spans 15 amino acids. The V gene's germline CDR1 is LNHNV and CDR2 YYDKDF (reference sequence). The ends were cut back, 5 bases at V and 0 bases at J, with 13 bases in the middle. CDR3 bases: TGTGCCACCAGCCAACCGGAGGGCCACCAAGAGACCCAGTACTTC. Protein: CATSQPEGHQETQYF.

The CDR3 DNA reads as TGCAGTGCTCTCCGAGGGACTAGCGGGAGGGCCGGAGGCGAGCAGTACTTC. This sequence encodes CSALRGTSGRAGGEQYF. V usage is TRBV20-1 and J usage is TRBJ2-7; 16 bases fit TRBD2. CDR1 and CDR2 from the germline V gene are DFQATT and SNEGSKA (reference sequence). The junction had 13 bases not matched to a gene; V was cut back by 5 bases and J by 6 bases. This CDR3 has 17 residues.